Given below is one TCR beta chain in context. Sequencing used immunoSEQ multiplex PCR; TCRdb keeps in-frame clones, though not all of them. This table has 45,000 to 65,000 clones, 80% to 90% appearing once. This sample stems from a study of blood T cell repertoires in COVID-19. Looking at the study overall: Samples representing acute and convalescent COVID-19 were sourced from the United States, Italy and Spain.

This CDR3 has 13 amino acids. The V gene lost 3 bases and the J gene lost 4 bases, with 7 bases spanning the gap. This chain links TRBV12-3 or TRBV12-4 with TRBJ2-1; a possible D gene is TRBD2 (5 bases). Sequencing input: peripheral blood. This receptor was taken from a woman aged 60-75 years with acute or convalescent COVID-19. The DNA of the CDR3 is TGTGCCAGCAGTTTGGGAGAATACAATGAGCAGTTCTTC. Protein sequence: CASSLGEYNEQFF.